Presented here are 16 T cell receptor beta chains from one specimen sequenced in a study of blood T cell repertoires in COVID-19. TCRdb's copy holds only in-frame clones and misses some; the assay was immunoSEQ multiplex PCR. The repertoire holds about 210,000 clones, with around 90% as singletons. Sequencing was carried out using peripheral blood. These receptors were taken from a man aged 18 to 30 with active or convalescent COVID-19.

V is TRBV30 and J is TRBJ2-7; D is possibly TRBD2 (7 bases). This CDR3 is 13 amino acids long. In germline, CDR1 is GTSNPN, CDR2 SVGIG (reference sequence). V was trimmed by 5 bases and J by 2 bases, leaving 13 bases between them. This chain's CDR3 is CAWRGAATYEQYF. The DNA for the CDR3 is TGTGCCTGGCGGGGGGCAGCAACCTACGAGCAGTACTTC.

This chain links TRBV29-1 with TRBJ2-7; the D gene is possibly TRBD1 (6 bases). Germline V gives CDR1 SQVTM, CDR2 ANQGSEA. The CDR3 contains 11 residues. V lost 4 bases and J 3 bases, leaving 7 bases between the germline ends. CDR3 sequence: CSVVGGYEQYF. The DNA for the CDR3 is TGCAGCGTTGTAGGGGGCTACGAGCAGTACTTC.

J is TRBJ1-2 and V is TRBV10-3; 9 bases map to TRBD1. The V and J ends lost 5 bases and 4 bases, in that order; junction bases with no gene match: 8. In germline, CDR1 is ENHRY, CDR2 SYGVKD. The CDR3 sequence is 15 residues long. The CDR3 here is CAISTGTGRIYGYTF. The CDR3 DNA sequence: TGTGCCATCAGTACCGGGACAGGGAGAATCTATGGCTACACCTTC.

The chain joins TRBV5-1 to TRBJ1-6; 7 bases are shared with TRBD1. Unmatched junction bases numbered 6, after V lost 2 bases and J lost 4 bases. Germline CDR1 is SGHRS and CDR2 is YFSETQ. This CDR3 comprises 16 residues. CDR3 in DNA: TGCGCCAGCAGCTTTGAACAGGGGCAATATAATTCACCCCTCCACTTT. Its translation: CASSFEQGQYNSPLHF.

The CDR3 loop reads CASSLSGTGSGNTIYF. The DNA for the CDR3 is TGTGCCAGCAGTTTATCGGGGACAGGCTCTGGAAACACCATATATTTT. V usage is TRBV28 and J usage is TRBJ1-3; TRBD1 matches 8 bases. This CDR3 has 16 amino acids. Trimming cost V 1 base and J 0 bases; bases outside gene matches: 2. CDR1 and CDR2 (germline): MDHEN, SYDVKM.

In DNA, the CDR3 is TGTGCCAGCAGTCGCAGCGGGAGCTCCTACAATGAGCAGTTCTTC. Translating it yields CASSRSGSSYNEQFF. The V and J genes are TRBV27 and TRBJ2-1, with 8 nucleotides matching TRBD2. From germline, CDR1 is MNHEY and CDR2 SMNVEV (reference sequence). V was clipped by 5 bases and J by 0 bases; unmatched bases: 3. The CDR3 runs to 15 residues.

The V gene is TRBV7-8, the J gene TRBJ1-1; 9 nucleotides agree with TRBD1. Germline-derived CDR1 and CDR2 are SGHVS and FQNEAQ. V gave up 5 bases and J gave up 0 bases; unmatched junction bases: 7. The CDR3 runs 16 residues. The DNA for the CDR3 is TGTGCCAGCAGCCACTGGGACAGGGAGATGAACACTGAAGCTTTCTTT. Translated: CASSHWDREMNTEAFF. The whole variable domain, filled in from reference TRBV7-8 and TRBJ1-1, reads GAGVSQSPRYKVAKRGQDVALRCDPISGHVSLFWYQQALGQGPEFLTYFQNEAQLDKSGLPSDRFFAERPEGSVSTLKIQRTQQEDSAVYLCASSHWDREMNTEAFFGQGTRLTVV.

The chain couples TRBV7-9 to TRBJ2-5, with 8 bases lining up with TRBD2. Germline V lookup: CDR1 SEHNR, CDR2 FQNEAQ (reference sequence). There are 14 residues in the CDR3. Trimming removed 6 bases from V and 4 bases from J; junction bases left unmatched: 7. The DNA for the CDR3 is TGTGCCAGCAGACTGGGACTAGTATCAGAGACCCAGTACTTC. Encoded protein: CASRLGLVSETQYF.

The chain uses TRBV9 and TRBJ1-5; D possibly corresponds to TRBD1 (5 bases). V was cut by 3 bases and J by 4 bases, with 14 bases left in between. CDR3 length: 15 amino acids. Germline-derived CDR1 and CDR2 are SGDLS and YYNGEE. This chain's CDR3 is CASSGGPGGNQPQHF. CDR3 nucleotide sequence: TGTGCCAGCAGCGGCGGCCCCGGGGGTAATCAGCCCCAGCATTTT.

This chain uses TRBV7-2 with TRBJ1-2, with no clear D. CDR1 is SGHTA, CDR2 FQGNSA, per germline. CDR3 size: 12 residues. Trimming shortened V by 6 bases and J by 6 bases, and 11 bases separated the two germline ends. CDR3 DNA: TGTGCCAGCAGTTACCAGGCAAATGGCTACACCTTC. As protein: CASSYQANGYTF.

The chain employs TRBV5-6 and TRBJ2-2; maybe TRBD2 (6 bases). CDR3 length: 15 residues. Trimming left V 1 base short and J 4 bases short, with 11 bases between. Germline CDR1 is SGHDT and CDR2 is YYEEEE. CDR3 DNA sequence: TGTGCCAGCAGCTTGCCAGGGCGGGGCACCGGGGAGCTGTTTTTT. This sequence encodes CASSLPGRGTGELFF.

V and J are TRBV10-3 and TRBJ2-2; 7 nucleotides align to TRBD2. The germline V gene encodes CDR1 ENHRY and CDR2 SYGVKD. V gave up 6 bases and J gave up 6 bases; unmatched junction bases: 10. This CDR3 contains 15 residues. CDR3 nucleotide sequence: TGTGCCATCAGCCGTGGACTAGAGAGGGCCGGGGAGCTGTTTTTT. It is translated as CAISRGLERAGELFF.

This clone was seen a single time. The V call is TRBV5-1, the J call TRBJ2-5; 11 positions match TRBD2. The V and J ends lost 6 bases and 5 bases, in that order; junction bases with no gene match: 9. CDR3 length: 15 amino acids. Germline V gene lookup returns CDR1 SGHRS and CDR2 YFSETQ. This chain's CDR3 is CASTPWASGRETQYF. For the CDR3, the DNA is TGCGCCAGCACCCCGTGGGCTAGCGGGAGGGAGACCCAGTACTTC.

The chain couples TRBV10-3 to TRBJ2-2; D uncertain. Trimming took off 2 bases at V and 0 bases at J, with 10 bases between the two ends. Germline V CDR1 and CDR2: ENHRY, SYGVKD. This CDR3 spans 16 amino acids. The CDR3 region has the DNA TGTGCCATCAGTGAGCGGGTCCCAACGAACACCGGGGAGCTGTTTTTT. Protein product: CAISERVPTNTGELFF.

The rearrangement uses TRBV19 and TRBJ1-2; 7 bases are shared with TRBD1. Germline trimming cut 7 bases from V and 0 bases from J; bases unmatched to any gene: 11. Germline V gene sequence: CDR1 LNHDA, CDR2 SQIVND (reference sequence). The CDR3 contains 16 residues. The CDR3 DNA is TGTGCCAGTACCAAAACCGGGACAGCTTCTAACTATGGCTACACCTTC. As protein: CASTKTGTASNYGYTF.

The chain recombines TRBV6-5 with TRBJ1-6, with D unresolved. Trimming took 3 bases from V and 10 from J, leaving 19 bases between them. Germline-derived CDR1 and CDR2 are MNHEY and SVGAGI. The CDR3 contains 16 residues. The CDR3 nucleotides are TGTGCCAGCAGTTATAATGGGCTCCCCCCGGGGTCACCCCTCCACTTT. Protein sequence: CASSYNGLPPGSPLHF.